This T cell receptor beta chain was observed in a study of blood T cell repertoires in COVID-19. In the study overall: The origin of the acute and convalescent COVID-19 samples was the United States, Italy and Spain. Sources were T cells, B-cell-depleted T cells, or PBMCs; the material itself was cDNA or gDNA.

Source study methods: Amplification of reference gene primers was used by the study to estimate nucleated cell counts. Data came from immunoSEQ multiplex PCR; TCRdb stores just in-frame clones and leaves some out. That table is the source of V, J and clone size, and D and trimming were worked out from the DNA. This sample yields 100,000 to 150,000 clones, of which roughly 80% are seen a single time; over 9% belongs to the top ten. Trimming shortened V by 5 bases and J by 1 base, and 14 bases separated the two germline ends. Germline assignment: CDR1 GTSNPN and CDR2 SVGIG (reference sequence). The length of the CDR3 is 14 residues.

Sequenced material: peripheral blood. This sequence joins TRBV30 and TRBJ2-5, with D perhaps matching TRBD2 (6 bases). This clonotype originated in an older woman with acute or convalescent COVID-19. The CDR3 sequence: CAWLSGGSQETQYF. CDR3 nucleotide sequence: TGTGCCTGGTTAAGCGGAGGGTCCCAAGAGACCCAGTACTTC.